This TCR beta chain was sequenced for a study of T cells in women clearing cervical HPV infection. V lost 2 bases and J lost 8, with 11 bases in between. CDR3 size: 13 residues. CDR1 is SGHNT, CDR2 YYREEE, per germline (reference sequence). Note on this clone: The sequenced fragment ends 3 residues before the CDR3 boundary, so the rest is inferred from the germline J gene.

Repertoires were generated with immunoSEQ multiplex PCR, while TCRdb's copy carries only in-frame clones and drops some. The sample table includes around 48,000 clones. This receptor was obtained from a woman aged 18 to 69 with a cervical HPV16 infection that either progressed to CIN3+ or cleared (not recorded which). The chain couples TRBV5-4 to TRBJ1-3; D is possibly TRBD1 (5 bases). Source material: blood buffy coat. The CDR3 DNA, read in part, is TGTGCCAGCAGCTTTATAGGGGAGGACACC. This translates into CASSFIGEDT. The entire CDR3 reads CASSFIGEDTIYF.